The 27 T cell receptor beta chains listed next were all sequenced from one sample in a study of beta chain features in type 1 diabetes. Points from the study as a whole: In every one of the four CD4+ subsets, TCRB CDR3s were moderately but significantly shorter in Type 1 diabetes patients.

No antigen has been identified for these receptors. What was sequenced were expressed TCRB transcripts, since all of the isolated RNA had been reverse transcribed. TCRdb keeps only in-frame clones here, not all; method: immunoSEQ multiplex PCR. Here the sample spans roughly 260,000 clones, 20% being singletons. Specimen: naive CD4+ T cells from blood. The receptors here all came from a woman aged 40 to 50 with type 1 diabetes.

This clone appeared once. The chain links TRBV16 to TRBJ1-4; 7 nucleotides agree with TRBD1. J was trimmed by 8 bases and V by 3 bases; bases with no gene match: 6. The CDR3 consists of 14 residues. Looked up from germline, CDR1 is KGHSY and CDR2 is FQNENV. This chain's CDR3 is CASSQATGEEKLFF. The CDR3 nucleotides read TGTGCCAGCAGCCAGGCAACAGGGGAGGAAAAACTGTTTTTT.

The chain is built from TRBV29-1 and TRBJ1-2; 7 bases are a match to TRBD1. CDR1 and CDR2 (germline): SQVTM, ANQGSEA. The V gene end was trimmed by 8 bases and the J gene end by 6 bases; junction bases not matched to a gene: 9. This CDR3 region has 12 residues. CDR3 in DNA: TGCAGCTCATCCGGGACAGTTGATGGCTACACCTTC. Translated: CSSSGTVDGYTF.

The CDR3: CAWARQNTEAFF. The CDR3 DNA reads as TGTGCCTGGGCGAGACAGAACACTGAAGCTTTCTTT. The V call is TRBV30, the J call TRBJ1-1; D remains unclear. Trimming left V 5 bases short and J 1 base short, with 8 bases between. Per the germline V gene, CDR1 is GTSNPN and CDR2 is SVGIG (reference sequence). This CDR3 has 12 amino acids.

The chain uses TRBV19 and TRBJ1-1; D is unresolved. The V end was cut by 3 bases, the J end by 0 bases, with 11 bases between. CDR3 length equals 15 residues. CDR1 and CDR2 from the germline V gene are LNHDA and SQIVND (reference sequence). In nucleotides, the CDR3 is TGTGCCAGTAGTATCCTTTCTGGCATGAACACTGAAGCTTTCTTT. As protein: CASSILSGMNTEAFF.

This chain uses TRBV28 with TRBJ2-7; TRBD1 matches 9 bases. The CDR3 has 15 residues. With V trimmed by 5 bases and J by 5 bases, 10 bases remained unmatched. Germline V CDR1 and CDR2: MDHEN, SYDVKM. The CDR3 spells CASSPTGTGRNEQYF. The CDR3, as DNA: TGTGCCAGCAGTCCGACCGGGACAGGGAGAAACGAGCAGTACTTC.

V gene TRBV29-1 combines with J gene TRBJ2-7; 8 bases are a match to TRBD2. The CDR3 totals 14 residues. Looked up from germline, CDR1 is SQVTM and CDR2 is ANQGSEA. V lost 6 bases to trimming and J lost 2 bases; unmatched junction nucleotides: 9. The CDR3 here is CSVGGGPGAYEQYF. CDR3 sequence (DNA): TGCAGCGTCGGGGGGGGCCCCGGGGCCTACGAGCAGTACTTC.

The rearrangement uses TRBV9 and TRBJ1-2; TRBD1 agrees at 10 bases. Trimming at V came to 3 bases and at J to 4 bases, leaving 6 bases not matched to a gene. The CDR3 spans 15 residues. The germline V gene encodes CDR1 SGDLS and CDR2 YYNGEE. DNA for the CDR3: TGTGCCAGCAGCGCCCGGGACAGGGGTGGCTATGGCTACACCTTC. Protein sequence: CASSARDRGGYGYTF.

The rearrangement links TRBV27 to TRBJ2-3; D uncertain. The CDR3 contains 11 residues. CDR1 is MNHEY, CDR2 SMNVEV, per germline (reference sequence). V was clipped by 5 bases and J by 2 bases, with 2 bases between them. The CDR3 DNA is TGTGCCAGCAGTCACACAGATACGCAGTATTTT. Encoded protein: CASSHTDTQYF.

The genes are TRBV5-1 and TRBJ1-6; TRBD1 matches 7 bases. Germline V lookup: CDR1 SGHRS, CDR2 YFSETQ. V lost 4 bases to trimming and J lost 6 bases; unmatched junction nucleotides: 7. The CDR3 length is 15 residues. Here the CDR3 reads CASSIGQAVNSPLHF. CDR3 nucleotide sequence: TGCGCCAGCAGCATCGGACAGGCTGTTAATTCACCCCTCCACTTT.

The CDR3 bases are TGCAGCGGATTCCGGGACTTACCCCAAAAGGGGAGGGAGACCCAGTACTTC. This encodes CSGFRDLPQKGRETQYF. The rearrangement links TRBV29-1 to TRBJ2-5, with D maybe TRBD2 (6 bases). The ends were cut back, 7 bases at V and 5 bases at J, with 29 bases in the middle. Looked up from germline, CDR1 is SQVTM and CDR2 is ANQGSEA. The CDR3 runs 17 residues.

For this clone: This CDR3 is also generated by other DNA sequences in the sample. The chain carries TRBV30 and TRBJ1-5, with a weak D call TRBD1 (5 bases). This CDR3 is 13 amino acids long. Germline V gene lookup returns CDR1 GTSNPN and CDR2 SVGIG (reference sequence). Trimming pared 0 bases from V and 5 bases from J, leaving 8 bases between. CDR3 residues: CAWSVRGDQPQHF. The CDR3, as DNA: TGTGCCTGGAGTGTCCGGGGGGATCAGCCCCAGCATTTT.

This sequence joins TRBV30 and TRBJ1-1; D is unclear. Trimming left V 1 base short and J 6 bases short, with 12 bases between. Germline CDR1 GTSNPN, CDR2 SVGIG (reference sequence). The CDR3 length is 13 residues. CDR3 sequence reads: CAWSADRSAEAFF. As DNA, the CDR3 is TGTGCCTGGAGTGCGGATCGGAGCGCTGAAGCTTTCTTT.

This chain joins TRBV9 and TRBJ1-5; 7 bases map to TRBD1. CDR3 length equals 14 residues. J lost 12 bases, V lost 2 bases, and 11 bases had no gene match. Germline V gives CDR1 SGDLS, CDR2 YYNGEE. The CDR3 sequence: CASSVSGGQSLQHF. In DNA, the CDR3 is TGTGCCAGCAGCGTGTCCGGGGGACAGTCGCTCCAGCATTTT.

The chain joins TRBV5-4 to TRBJ1-6; no clear D. Looked up from germline, CDR1 is SGHNT and CDR2 is YYREEE (reference sequence). With 5 bases removed from V and 8 bases from J, the gap between germline ends came to 14 bases. CDR3 size: 14 residues. The CDR3 coding sequence is TGTGCCAGCAGTTCCCAGGCCTCGCATTCACCCCTCCACTTT. It yields the protein CASSSQASHSPLHF.

This clone was seen more than once but under ten times. The chain joins TRBV11-2 to TRBJ2-4; TRBD1 might be the D (6 bases). Germline-derived CDR1 and CDR2 are SGHAT and FQNNGV. V lost 3 bases and J 7 bases, leaving 7 bases between the germline ends. This CDR3 is built from 12 residues. The chain's CDR3 is CASSFQGNIQYF. In DNA form, the CDR3 reads TGTGCCAGCAGCTTCCAGGGGAACATTCAGTACTTC.

Only a few counts were recorded for this clone. This rearrangement joins TRBV5-1 to TRBJ2-1; 8 bases are a match to TRBD2. Trimming at V came to 2 bases and at J to 7 bases, leaving 8 bases not matched to a gene. The CDR3 sequence is 15 residues long. The germline gives CDR1 SGHRS, CDR2 YFSETQ. The CDR3 reads CASSFGGVGLNEQFF. CDR3 DNA sequence: TGCGCCAGCAGCTTCGGGGGGGTCGGGCTGAATGAGCAGTTCTTC. The whole variable domain, remainder taken from reference TRBV5-1 and TRBJ2-1, is KAGVTQTPRYLIKTRGQQVTLSCSPISGHRSVSWYQQTPGQGLQFLFEYFSETQRNKGNFPGRFSGRQFSNSRSEMNVSTLELGDSALYLCASSFGGVGLNEQFFGPGTRLTVL.

The chain is built from TRBV9 and TRBJ2-5; perhaps TRBD2 as D (5 bases). The germline CDR1 and CDR2 sequences are SGDLS and YYNGEE. This CDR3 contains 15 residues. V lost 0 bases to trimming and J lost 9 bases, with 18 bases between them. CDR3: CASSVVGLEEGAQYF. The CDR3 region has the DNA TGTGCCAGCAGCGTAGTGGGTTTGGAGGAAGGTGCCCAGTACTTC. Supplemented by reference TRBV9 and TRBJ2-5, the full variable domain reads DSGVTQTPKHLITATGQRVTLRCSPRSGDLSVYWYQQSLDQGLQFLIQYYNGEERAKGNILERFSAQQFPDLHSELNLSSLELGDSALYFCASSVVGLEEGAQYFGPGTRLLVL.

The V and J genes are TRBV12-5 and TRBJ2-5, with no clear D. Trimming shortened V by 6 bases and J by 3 bases, and 8 bases separated the two germline ends. The CDR3 consists of 12 residues. Germline V gene data show CDR1 as LGHNT and CDR2 as FRNRAP. The CDR3 is CASGIQEETQYF. The CDR3 nucleotides read TGTGCTAGTGGGATCCAGGAAGAGACCCAGTACTTC.

V gene TRBV28 combines with J gene TRBJ2-5; D unresolved. The germline V gene encodes CDR1 MDHEN and CDR2 SYDVKM. The CDR3 consists of 12 residues. V gave up 3 bases and J gave up 7 bases, with 9 bases separating them. This CDR3 is CASSFAEPTQYF. CDR3 DNA: TGTGCCAGCAGTTTTGCGGAGCCGACCCAGTACTTC. Variable domain in full (rest from reference TRBV28 and TRBJ2-5): DVKVTQSSRYLVKRTGEKVFLECVQDMDHENMFWYRQDPGLGLRLIYFSYDVKMKEKGDIPEGYSVSREKKERFSLILESASTNQTSMYLCASSFAEPTQYFGPGTRLLVL.

The V and J genes are TRBV7-3 and TRBJ2-3; 9 bases line up with TRBD1. Per the germline V gene, CDR1 is SGHTA and CDR2 is FQGTGA. The CDR3 covers 17 residues. J was trimmed by 6 bases and V by 4 bases; bases with no gene match: 14. CDR3 DNA: TGTGCCAGCAGCTCACTACCCGGGACAGGGACGCAGGATACGCAGTATTTT. Its protein is CASSSLPGTGTQDTQYF.

This clone was counted only a few times. The J gene is TRBJ1-2, the V gene TRBV2; D is perhaps TRBD1 (5 bases). The CDR3 has 15 amino acids. Trimming pared 5 bases from V and 4 bases from J, leaving 17 bases between. Germline V gene sequence: CDR1 SNHLY, CDR2 FYNNEI. The CDR3, as DNA: TGTGCCAGCAGTCTTGGGACCGGAGGGGTCTATGGCTACACCTTC. Its translation: CASSLGTGGVYGYTF.

Concerning this clone: Additional DNA sequences in this sample encode the identical CDR3. The chain is built from TRBV30 and TRBJ2-7, with 7 bases fitting TRBD2. The germline CDR1 and CDR2 sequences are GTSNPN and SVGIG (reference sequence). V shed 5 bases, J shed 0 bases, and the junction held 4 bases outside the gene matches. This CDR3 spans 13 amino acids. The CDR3 is CAWSSGGSYEQYF. DNA of the CDR3: TGTGCCTGGTCTAGCGGCGGCTCCTACGAGCAGTACTTC.

There are a few counts of this clone. J is TRBJ1-2 and V is TRBV19; tentative D call: TRBD1 (6 bases). CDR3 length: 13 amino acids. V was clipped by 5 bases and J by 5 bases, with 12 bases between them. CDR1 LNHDA and CDR2 SQIVND come from the germline V gene (reference sequence). Here the CDR3 reads CASSPPQGYGYTF. The CDR3 DNA reads TGTGCCAGTAGTCCCCCTCAGGGGTATGGCTACACCTTC. Full variable domain (missing parts from reference TRBV19 and TRBJ1-2): DGGITQSPKYLFRKEGQNVTLSCEQNLNHDAMYWYRQDPGQGLRLIYYSQIVNDFQKGDIAEGYSVSREKKESFPLTVTSAQKNPTAFYLCASSPPQGYGYTFGSGTRLTVV.

This clone was counted between two and nine times. The chain links TRBV5-4 to TRBJ1-1; perhaps TRBD1 as D (5 bases). The ends were cut back, 5 bases at V and 3 bases at J, with 17 bases in the middle. CDR1 is SGHNT, CDR2 YYREEE, per germline (reference sequence). The CDR3 runs 15 residues. This chain's CDR3 is CASRGHRSDDTEAFF. In nucleotides, the CDR3 is TGTGCCAGCAGAGGGCACAGGAGCGATGACACTGAAGCTTTCTTT.

V is TRBV7-9 and J is TRBJ1-2; 7 bases line up with TRBD1. Trimming took 5 bases from V and 3 from J; bases not matched to a gene: 9. Per the germline V gene, CDR1 is SEHNR and CDR2 is FQNEAQ (reference sequence). The CDR3 extends over 15 amino acids. The CDR3 region has the DNA TGTGCCAGCAGCCAAGTCAAAGGGGGCGACTATGGCTACACCTTC. This gives the protein CASSQVKGGDYGYTF.

The V and J genes are TRBV7-2 and TRBJ2-1; D is ambiguous. Trimming removed 6 bases at V and 7 bases at J, with 13 bases between. The germline gives CDR1 SGHTA, CDR2 FQGNSA. CDR3 length equals 13 residues. The CDR3 DNA follows: TGTGCCAGCAGTCAGAGGCTACCAAATGAGCAGTTCTTC. This translates into CASSQRLPNEQFF.

J is TRBJ2-7 and V is TRBV4-1; the D gene is possibly TRBD1 (5 bases). CDR1 and CDR2 from the germline V gene are MGHRA and YSYEKL. The length of the CDR3 is 17 residues. Trimming took 0 bases from V and 6 from J, leaving 21 bases between them. The CDR3 here is CASSQDRATQGVSEQYF. For the CDR3, the DNA is TGCGCCAGCAGCCAAGACCGCGCGACCCAGGGTGTCAGCGAGCAGTACTTC.